This record looks at one T cell receptor (beta chain) sequence and its context. This sample stems from a study of blood T cell repertoires in COVID-19. Here immunoSEQ multiplex PCR was the method, and the copy in TCRdb shows in-frame clones only, minus some. The sample lists hundreds of thousands of clones, roughly 90% occurring once. The germline V and J ends were trimmed by 7 bases and 3 bases, with 18 bases remaining between them. The germline V gene encodes CDR1 LNHDA and CDR2 SQIVND (reference sequence). The CDR3 is 16 residues long. Participant ages covered roughly 18 to 89 years across 24 US areas. Two negative PCRs, clearance, or symptom resolution had been documented for recovered Cohort 3 donors.

Sequences were obtained from PBMCs or T cells enriched from blood (not recorded which). The rearrangement uses TRBV19 and TRBJ1-4, with D perhaps TRBD1 (6 bases). This TCR derives from a woman aged 25 to 39 who had recovered from COVID-19. The CDR3 sequence is CASTQPRGGANEKLFF. DNA of the CDR3: TGTGCCAGTACCCAACCTAGGGGGGGTGCTAATGAAAAACTGTTTTTT. The complete variable domain, with remaining parts taken from reference TRBV19 and TRBJ1-4, reads DGGITQSPKYLFRKEGQNVTLSCEQNLNHDAMYWYRQDPGQGLRLIYYSQIVNDFQKGDIAEGYSVSREKKESFPLTVTSAQKNPTAFYLCASTQPRGGANEKLFFGSGTQLSVL.